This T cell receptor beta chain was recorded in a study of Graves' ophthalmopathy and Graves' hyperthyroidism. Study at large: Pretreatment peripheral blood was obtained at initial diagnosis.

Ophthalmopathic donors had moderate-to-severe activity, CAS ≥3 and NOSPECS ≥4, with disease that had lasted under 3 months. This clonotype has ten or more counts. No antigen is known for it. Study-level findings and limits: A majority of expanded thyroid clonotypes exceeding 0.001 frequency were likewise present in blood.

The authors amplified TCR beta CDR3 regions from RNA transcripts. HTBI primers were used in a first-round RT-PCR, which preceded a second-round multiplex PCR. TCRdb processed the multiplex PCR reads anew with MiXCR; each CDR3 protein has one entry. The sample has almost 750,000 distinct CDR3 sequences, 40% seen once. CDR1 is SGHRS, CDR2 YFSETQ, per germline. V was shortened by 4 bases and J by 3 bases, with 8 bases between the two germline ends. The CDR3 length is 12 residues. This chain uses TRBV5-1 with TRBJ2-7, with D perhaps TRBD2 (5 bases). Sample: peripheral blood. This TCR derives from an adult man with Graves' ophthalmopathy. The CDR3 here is CASSRRGYEQYF. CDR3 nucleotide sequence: TGCGCCAGCAGCCGCCGGGGCTACGAGCAGTACTTC.